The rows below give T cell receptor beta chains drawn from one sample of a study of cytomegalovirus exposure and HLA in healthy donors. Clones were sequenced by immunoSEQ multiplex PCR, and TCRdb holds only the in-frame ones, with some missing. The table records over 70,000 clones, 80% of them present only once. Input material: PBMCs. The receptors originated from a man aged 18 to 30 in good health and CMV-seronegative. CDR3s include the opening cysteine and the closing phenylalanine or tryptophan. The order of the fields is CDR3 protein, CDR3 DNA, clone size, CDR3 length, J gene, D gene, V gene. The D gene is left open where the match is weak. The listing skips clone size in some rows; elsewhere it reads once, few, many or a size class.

CASSLEAGGYEKLFF | TGTGCCAGCAGCTTGGAAGCAGGGGGCTATGAAAAACTGTTTTTT | . | 15 | TRBJ1-4 | TRBD1 | TRBV5-6
CASSEEQDVYGYTF | TGTGCCAGCAGTGAAGAACAGGACGTGTATGGCTACACCTTC | . | 14 | TRBJ1-2 | . | TRBV6-1
CASSPAPQVTYEQYF | TGCGCCAGCAGCCCTGCCCCACAGGTTACCTACGAGCAGTACTTC | . | 15 | TRBJ2-7 | . | TRBV4-1
CASSVNRETEAFF | TGTGCCAGCAGCGTTAACAGGGAGACTGAAGCTTTCTTT | few | 13 | TRBJ1-1 | . | TRBV9
CASMAKAAGEQYF | TGCGCCAGCATGGCCAAGGCGGCGGGGGAGCAGTACTTC | . | 13 | TRBJ2-7 | . | TRBV5-1
CASSSFGSVRAFF | TGTGCCAGCAGCTCCTTCGGGTCCGTCCGCGCTTTCTTT | . | 13 | TRBJ1-1 | . | TRBV7-8
CASSPQGDLGETQYF | TGCGCCAGCAGCCCACAGGGGGACCTAGGTGAGACCCAGTACTTC | . | 15 | TRBJ2-5 | TRBD1 | TRBV5-1
CASSPQTFNGGEGYTF | TGTGCCAGCAGCCCACAGACATTTAACGGGGGAGAAGGCTACACCTTC | . | 16 | TRBJ1-2 | . | TRBV9
CSSSFSFEGETQYF | TGTTCCAGCAGCTTCTCCTTTGAGGGAGAGACCCAGTACTTC | few | 14 | TRBJ2-5 | . | TRBV7-9
CASRRESWEAFF | TGTGCCAGCAGGAGAGAGTCCTGGGAAGCTTTCTTT | . | 12 | TRBJ1-1 | . | TRBV2
CASSSEGSPGQPQHF | TGCGCCAGCAGCAGCGAAGGCAGTCCGGGTCAGCCCCAGCATTTT | . | 15 | TRBJ1-5 | . | TRBV5-1
CASSGMPIGVKLFF | TGCGCCAGCAGTGGGATGCCTATAGGGGTAAAACTGTTTTTT | . | 14 | TRBJ1-4 | . | TRBV10-2
CASSPRQGANTGELFF | TGTGCCAGCAGCCCGAGACAGGGCGCGAACACCGGGGAGCTGTTTTTT | . | 16 | TRBJ2-2 | TRBD1 | TRBV7-6
CASSFPGQGPYEQYF | TGTGCCAGCAGCTTTCCGGGACAGGGGCCCTACGAGCAGTACTTC | . | 15 | TRBJ2-7 | TRBD1 | TRBV11-2
CAIDLTRGPGEQFF | TGTGCCATCGATCTTACTAGGGGGCCGGGTGAGCAGTTCTTC | . | 14 | TRBJ2-1 | TRBD1 | TRBV2
CASSQRDLQETQYF | TGTGCCAGCAGCCAGAGGGACTTACAAGAGACCCAGTACTTC | . | 14 | TRBJ2-5 | . | TRBV6-5
CASSGTGGSTEAFF | TGTGCCAGCAGTGGGACAGGGGGAAGCACTGAAGCTTTCTTT | . | 14 | TRBJ1-1 | TRBD1 | TRBV6-1
CSSSHGDTYQPQHF | TGTTCCAGCAGCCACGGGGACACCTATCAGCCCCAGCATTTT | . | 14 | TRBJ1-5 | . | TRBV7-9
CSAIPDGYTF | TGCAGTGCTATCCCAGATGGCTACACCTTC | . | 10 | TRBJ1-2 | . | TRBV20-1
CASSSRDRPYGEQYF | TGTGCCAGCAGCTCGCGAGACAGGCCCTATGGGGAGCAGTACTTC | . | 15 | TRBJ2-7 | . | TRBV11-2
CASEDRSGGTGELFF | TGTGCCAGCGAAGACCGCTCCGGGGGGACCGGGGAGCTGTTTTTT | . | 15 | TRBJ2-2 | TRBD2 | TRBV5-4
CASSQPTRTAYQSGANVLTF | TGCGCCAGCAGCCAACCAACCAGGACAGCCTACCAATCTGGGGCCAACGTCCTGACTTTC | . | 20 | TRBJ2-6 | . | TRBV4-1
CASSQGYAQGYGYTF | TGCGCCAGCAGCCAAGGGTATGCCCAGGGTTATGGCTACACCTTC | . | 15 | TRBJ1-2 | . | TRBV4-1
CASNKTGQETQYF | TGTGCCAGCAATAAGACAGGCCAAGAGACCCAGTACTTC | . | 13 | TRBJ2-5 | . | TRBV21-1
CASTPRVGFNEQFF | TGTGCCAGTACCCCGCGGGTGGGGTTCAATGAGCAGTTCTTC | . | 14 | TRBJ2-1 | . | TRBV19
CASSLYGRITDTQYF | TGTGCCAGCAGCTTATATGGGAGAATCACAGATACGCAGTATTTT | . | 15 | TRBJ2-3 | . | TRBV7-8
CASSLRDRNNYGYTF | TGTGCCAGCAGCCTCCGGGACAGGAATAACTATGGCTACACCTTC | . | 15 | TRBJ1-2 | TRBD1 | TRBV9
CAWSPGVHSNQPQHF | TGTGCCTGGAGTCCGGGGGTTCATAGCAATCAGCCCCAGCATTTT | . | 15 | TRBJ1-5 | . | TRBV30
CASSPPGQGGYGYTF | TGTGCCAGCAGCCCCCCAGGACAGGGGGGCTATGGCTACACCTTC | . | 15 | TRBJ1-2 | TRBD1 | TRBV5-4
CASSLGRLAGGETQYF | TGTGCCAGCAGCTTAGGGAGACTAGCGGGAGGCGAGACCCAGTACTTC | . | 16 | TRBJ2-5 | TRBD2 | TRBV11-1
CASTRENLNGYTF | TGTGCCAGCACTAGGGAGAACCTCAATGGCTACACCTTC | . | 13 | TRBJ1-2 | . | TRBV2
CASSVRAGETYEQYF | TGTGCCAGCAGCGTAAGGGCAGGGGAGACCTACGAGCAGTACTTC | . | 15 | TRBJ2-7 | . | TRBV9
CATSASGGQGSEKLFF | TGTGCCACCAGCGCCAGTGGGGGACAGGGGTCTGAAAAACTGTTTTTT | . | 16 | TRBJ1-4 | TRBD1 | TRBV15
CATSSYRDRGYNEQFF | TGTGCCACCAGCAGCTATCGGGACAGGGGATACAATGAGCAGTTCTTC | . | 16 | TRBJ2-1 | TRBD1 | TRBV15
CAGSGQADYGYTF | TGTGCCGGTTCTGGACAGGCGGACTATGGCTACACCTTC | few | 13 | TRBJ1-2 | TRBD1 | TRBV18
CASTSRNSPLHF | TGCGCCAGCACCTCGCGGAATTCACCCCTCCACTTT | . | 12 | TRBJ1-6 | . | TRBV10-2
CASSLAGTNGGLFF | TGTGCCAGCAGCTTAGCGGGGACAAACGGCGGTCTGTTCTTC | . | 14 | TRBJ2-1 | . | TRBV11-2
CASSVTGTSGYEQYF | TGTGCCAGCAGCGTTACCGGGACTAGCGGCTACGAGCAGTACTTC | . | 15 | TRBJ2-7 | TRBD2 | TRBV9
CASSPPEGRGQYEQYF | TGTGCCAGCTCACCACCAGAGGGCAGGGGGCAGTACGAGCAGTACTTC | . | 16 | TRBJ2-7 | TRBD1 | TRBV18
CASSSLGLGGDYGYTF | TGTGCCAGCAGTTCCCTAGGACTCGGAGGAGACTATGGCTACACCTTC | . | 16 | TRBJ1-2 | . | TRBV6-5
CASSPRTGANEKLFF | TGTGCCAGCTCCCCCAGGACAGGGGCTAATGAAAAACTGTTTTTT | . | 15 | TRBJ1-4 | TRBD1 | TRBV18